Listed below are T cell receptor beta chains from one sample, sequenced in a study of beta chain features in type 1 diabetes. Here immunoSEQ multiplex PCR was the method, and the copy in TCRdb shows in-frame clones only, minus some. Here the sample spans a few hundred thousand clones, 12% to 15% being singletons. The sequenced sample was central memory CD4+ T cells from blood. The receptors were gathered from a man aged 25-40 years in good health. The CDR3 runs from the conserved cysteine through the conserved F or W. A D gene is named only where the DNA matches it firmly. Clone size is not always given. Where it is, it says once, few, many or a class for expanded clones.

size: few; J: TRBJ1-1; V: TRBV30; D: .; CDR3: CARKKDFRDLEAFF; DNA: TGTGCCCGGAAGAAGGACTTCCGGGACCTTGAAGCTTTCTTT
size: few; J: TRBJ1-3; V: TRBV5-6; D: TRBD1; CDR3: CASSVVRQGKTGNTIYF; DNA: TGTGCCAGCAGCGTAGTAAGACAGGGGAAAACTGGAAACACCATATATTTT
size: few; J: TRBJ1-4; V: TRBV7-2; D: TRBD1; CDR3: CASSLGRGYEKLFF; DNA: TGTGCCAGCAGCTTAGGCAGGGGGTATGAAAAACTGTTTTTT
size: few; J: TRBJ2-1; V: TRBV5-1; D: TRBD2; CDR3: CASSFLAGGNEQFF; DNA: TGCGCCAGCAGCTTTCTAGCGGGAGGAAATGAGCAGTTCTTC
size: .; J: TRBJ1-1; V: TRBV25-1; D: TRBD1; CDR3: CASRRTGTENTEAFF; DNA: TGTGCCAGCAGAAGAACCGGGACAGAGAACACTGAAGCTTTCTTT
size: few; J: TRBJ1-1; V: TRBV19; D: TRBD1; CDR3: CASSLRLQGKAFF; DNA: TGTGCCAGTAGTCTCCGCCTACAGGGGAAAGCTTTCTTT
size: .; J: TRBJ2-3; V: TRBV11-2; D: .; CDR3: CASSSTADTQYF; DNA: TGTGCCAGCAGCTCGACCGCAGATACGCAGTATTTT
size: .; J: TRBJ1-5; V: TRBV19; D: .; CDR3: CASRPGNEQPQHF; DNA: TGTGCCAGCCGGCCAGGGAATGAACAGCCCCAGCATTTT
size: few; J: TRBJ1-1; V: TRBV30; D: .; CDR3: CAWWGNTEAFF; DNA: TGTGCCTGGTGGGGGAACACTGAAGCTTTCTTT
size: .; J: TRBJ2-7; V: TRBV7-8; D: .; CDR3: CASQGSYEQYF; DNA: TGTGCCAGCCAGGGTTCCTACGAGCAGTACTTC
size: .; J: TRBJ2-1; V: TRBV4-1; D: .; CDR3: CASSQALTETEQFF; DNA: TGCGCCAGCAGCCAGGCCCTGACGGAAACTGAGCAGTTCTTC
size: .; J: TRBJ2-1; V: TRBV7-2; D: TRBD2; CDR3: CASSLAGSSYNEQFF; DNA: TGTGCCAGCAGTTTAGCGGGGAGCTCCTACAATGAGCAGTTCTTC
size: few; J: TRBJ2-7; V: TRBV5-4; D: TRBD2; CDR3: CASSARGLGSYEQYF; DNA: TGTGCCAGCAGCGCCCGGGGACTAGGGTCCTACGAGCAGTACTTC
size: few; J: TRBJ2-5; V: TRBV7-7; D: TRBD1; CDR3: CASSARDRAQETQYF; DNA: TGTGCCAGCAGCGCCCGGGACAGGGCTCAAGAGACCCAGTACTTC
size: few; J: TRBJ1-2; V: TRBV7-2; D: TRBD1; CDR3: CASSTYGQGNYTF; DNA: TGTGCCAGCAGCACGTACGGACAGGGGAACTACACCTTC
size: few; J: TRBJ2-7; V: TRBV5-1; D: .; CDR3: CASRTGAGTYEQYF; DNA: TGCGCCAGCAGGACAGGAGCTGGAACCTACGAGCAGTACTTC
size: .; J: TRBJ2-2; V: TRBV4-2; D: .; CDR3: CASSQDRARAGELFF; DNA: TGTGCCAGCAGCCAAGATAGAGCGAGGGCCGGGGAGCTGTTTTTT
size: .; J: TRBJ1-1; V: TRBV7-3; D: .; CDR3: CASSPDRDTEAFF; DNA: TGTGCCAGCAGCCCCGATAGGGACACTGAAGCTTTCTTT
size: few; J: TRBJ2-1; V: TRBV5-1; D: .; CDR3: CASSPQTRSDNEQFF; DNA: TGCGCCAGCAGCCCCCAAACTAGATCCGACAATGAGCAGTTCTTC
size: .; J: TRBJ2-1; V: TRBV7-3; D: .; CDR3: CASSLTGGGYNEQFF; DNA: TGTGCCAGCAGCTTAACTGGGGGCGGCTACAATGAGCAGTTCTTC
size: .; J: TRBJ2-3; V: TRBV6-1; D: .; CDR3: CASSDRGTQYF; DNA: TGTGCCAGCAGTGACAGGGGTACGCAGTATTTT
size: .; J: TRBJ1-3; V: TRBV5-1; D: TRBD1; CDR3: CASSGTEAGNTIYF; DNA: TGCGCCAGCAGCGGGACAGAGGCTGGAAACACCATATATTTT
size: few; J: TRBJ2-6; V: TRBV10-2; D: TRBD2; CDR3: CATTSAAANVLTF; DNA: TGCGCCACTACTAGCGCGGCGGCCAACGTCCTGACTTTC
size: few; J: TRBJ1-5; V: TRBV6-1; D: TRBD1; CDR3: CASRSDRESNQPQHF; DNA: TGTGCCAGCAGATCGGACAGGGAAAGCAATCAGCCCCAGCATTTT
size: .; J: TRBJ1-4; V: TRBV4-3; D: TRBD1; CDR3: CASSQGTGGFEKLFF; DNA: TGCGCCAGCAGCCAAGGAACAGGGGGCTTTGAAAAACTGTTTTTT
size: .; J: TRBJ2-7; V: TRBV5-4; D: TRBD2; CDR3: CASSPRIAGVGEQYF; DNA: TGTGCCAGCAGCCCTCGGATAGCGGGGGTCGGCGAGCAGTACTTC
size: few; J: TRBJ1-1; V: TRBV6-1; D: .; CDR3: CASSEWGGTTEAFF; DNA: TGTGCCAGCAGTGAATGGGGGGGGACCACTGAAGCTTTCTTT
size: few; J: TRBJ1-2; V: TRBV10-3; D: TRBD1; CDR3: CATGDSGTVHGYTF; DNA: TGTGCCACCGGGGATTCCGGGACAGTGCATGGCTACACCTTC
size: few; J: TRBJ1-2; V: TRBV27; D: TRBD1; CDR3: CASSLTGTGNNYGYTF; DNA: TGTGCCAGCAGTTTGACGGGGACAGGAAATAACTATGGCTACACCTTC
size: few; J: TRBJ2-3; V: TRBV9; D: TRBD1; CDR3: CASKTGDALTDTQYF; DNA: TGTGCCAGCAAGACAGGGGATGCCCTCACAGATACGCAGTATTTT
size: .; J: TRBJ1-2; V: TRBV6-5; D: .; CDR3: CASSYRDNYGYTF; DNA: TGTGCCAGCAGTTATCGAGACAACTATGGCTACACCTTC
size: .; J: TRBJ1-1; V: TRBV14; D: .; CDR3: CASSRNFNTEAFF; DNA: TGTGCCAGCAGCCGGAACTTCAACACTGAAGCTTTCTTT
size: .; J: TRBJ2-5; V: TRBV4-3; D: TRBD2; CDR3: CASSQGLAGGLETQYF; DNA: TGCGCCAGCAGCCAGGGACTAGCGGGGGGGCTAGAGACCCAGTACTTC
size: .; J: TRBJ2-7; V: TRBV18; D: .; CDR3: CASSPRQSTYEQYF; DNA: TGTGCCAGCTCACCGCGACAGTCTACCTACGAGCAGTACTTC
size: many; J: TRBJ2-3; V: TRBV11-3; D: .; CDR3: CASSQPGFSDTDTQYF; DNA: TGTGCCAGCAGCCAACCCGGGTTTTCTGACACAGATACGCAGTATTTT
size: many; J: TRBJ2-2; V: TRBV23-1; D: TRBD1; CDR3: CASSQSWRQGNTGELFF; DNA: TGCGCCAGCAGTCAATCGTGGCGACAGGGCAACACCGGGGAGCTGTTTTTT
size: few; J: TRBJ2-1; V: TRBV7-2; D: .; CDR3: CASSLDLSSGYYNEQFF; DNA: TGTGCCAGCAGCTTAGATCTCAGTAGCGGATATTACAATGAGCAGTTCTTC
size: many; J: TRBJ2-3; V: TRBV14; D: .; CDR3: CASSQLLDGGTQYF; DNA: TGTGCCAGCAGCCAATTATTAGACGGGGGTACGCAGTATTTT
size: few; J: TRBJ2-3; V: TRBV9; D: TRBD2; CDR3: CASSVWSSGPSTDTQYF; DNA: TGTGCCAGCAGCGTATGGTCTAGCGGGCCTAGCACAGATACGCAGTATTTT
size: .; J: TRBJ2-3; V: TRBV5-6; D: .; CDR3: CASSLIDRIGTDTQYF; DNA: TGTGCCAGCAGCTTAATAGACAGGATCGGCACAGATACGCAGTATTTT
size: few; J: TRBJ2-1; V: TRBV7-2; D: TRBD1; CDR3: CASSFDRGSYNEQFF; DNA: TGTGCCAGCAGCTTTGACAGGGGGTCCTACAATGAGCAGTTCTTC
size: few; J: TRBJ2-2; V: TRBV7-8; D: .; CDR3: CASSQLTGRTGELFF; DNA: TGTGCCAGCAGCCAACTGACAGGCCGCACCGGGGAGCTGTTTTTT
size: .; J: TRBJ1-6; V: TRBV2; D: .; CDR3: CASSRTASLSPLHF; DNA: TGTGCCAGCAGCAGGACGGCTTCGCTGTCACCCCTCCACTTT
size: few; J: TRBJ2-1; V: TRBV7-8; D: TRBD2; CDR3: CASSLANIAGEQFF; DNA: TGTGCCAGCAGCTTAGCGAACATAGCGGGAGAGCAGTTCTTC
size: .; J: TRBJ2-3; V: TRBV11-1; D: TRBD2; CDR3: CASSLVTGLAEPTQYF; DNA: TGTGCCAGCAGCTTAGTTACGGGACTAGCGGAACCTACGCAGTATTTT
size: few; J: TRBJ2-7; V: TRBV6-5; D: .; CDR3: CASSRSFRDGEQYF; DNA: TGTGCCAGCAGTCGATCCTTTAGGGACGGTGAGCAGTACTTC
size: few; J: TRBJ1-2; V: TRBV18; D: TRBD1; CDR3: CASSIGWQGDRGYTF; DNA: TGTGCCAGCTCAATAGGTTGGCAGGGGGATCGCGGCTACACCTTC
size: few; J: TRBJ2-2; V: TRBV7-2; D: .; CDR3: CASSLVGLNTGELFF; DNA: TGTGCCAGCAGCTTAGTCGGGCTTAACACCGGGGAGCTGTTTTTT
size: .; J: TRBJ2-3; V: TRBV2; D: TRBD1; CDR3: CASSAWDRDTQYF; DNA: TGTGCCAGCAGTGCCTGGGACAGAGATACGCAGTATTTT
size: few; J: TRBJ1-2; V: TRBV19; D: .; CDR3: CASKESNRVRGYTF; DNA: TGTGCCAGTAAGGAAAGTAACAGGGTACGGGGCTACACCTTC
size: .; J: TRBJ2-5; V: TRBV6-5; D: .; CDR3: CASSYAGTQYF; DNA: TGTGCCAGCAGTTACGCGGGGACCCAGTACTTC